This T cell receptor (beta chain) was identified in a study of T cell repertoires in cytomegalovirus infection. For the study at large: Signatures in public TCR beta sequences pointed to both CMV infection and matching HLA type. Findings and caveats of the study: Cumulative frequency of public TCR beta families picked out carriers of CMV plus the relevant HLA. Ex vivo responses were dominated by HLA-C-restricted CMV-specific TCR beta clonotypes.

With 8 bases removed from V and 1 base from J, the gap between germline ends came to 17 bases. The CDR3 runs to 15 residues. Germline V lookup: CDR1 LNHDA, CDR2 SQIVND (reference sequence). Each CDR3 protein is one row after TCRdb ran MiXCR on the reads. The repertoire holds approximately 750,000 distinct CDR3 sequences, with 35% to 45% as singletons. Concerning this clonotype: The antigen is not known.

This receptor was taken from a human donor in good health (CMV status not recorded). Some clones in this sample may be carry-over from other donors' samples. The genes are TRBV19 and TRBJ1-1; D may be TRBD1 (6 bases). Sequenced input: PBMCs. The CDR3 bases are TGTGCCAGTGAAAAAGACACAGGGCCGAACACTGAAGCTTTCTTT. Translated, it gives CASEKDTGPNTEAFF. Variable domain in full (rest from reference TRBV19 and TRBJ1-1): DGGITQSPKYLFRKEGQNVTLSCEQNLNHDAMYWYRQDPGQGLRLIYYSQIVNDFQKGDIAEGYSVSREKKESFPLTVTSAQKNPTAFYLCASEKDTGPNTEAFFGQGTRLTVV.